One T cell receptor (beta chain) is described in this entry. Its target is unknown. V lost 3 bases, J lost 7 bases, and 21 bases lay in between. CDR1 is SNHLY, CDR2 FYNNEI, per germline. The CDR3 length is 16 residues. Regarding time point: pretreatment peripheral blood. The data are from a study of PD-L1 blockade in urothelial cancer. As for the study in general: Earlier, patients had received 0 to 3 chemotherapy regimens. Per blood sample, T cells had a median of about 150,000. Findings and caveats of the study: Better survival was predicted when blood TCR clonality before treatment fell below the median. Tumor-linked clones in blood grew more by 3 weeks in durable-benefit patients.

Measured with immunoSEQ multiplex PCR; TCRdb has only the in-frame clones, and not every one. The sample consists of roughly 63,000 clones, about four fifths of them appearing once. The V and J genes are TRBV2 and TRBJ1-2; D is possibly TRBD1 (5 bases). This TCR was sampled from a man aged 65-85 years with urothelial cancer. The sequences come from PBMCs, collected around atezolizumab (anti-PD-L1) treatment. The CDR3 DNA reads TGTGCCAGCAGTGATGAACGTGCAGGGAATTCCCGTGGCTACACCTTC. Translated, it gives CASSDERAGNSRGYTF.